Below are 18 T cell receptor beta chains sequenced from a single sample in a study of shared clonotypes between healthy human individuals. Assay used: immunoSEQ multiplex PCR; TCRdb lists only in-frame clones, some missing. In the table there are over a million clones, more than 60% of which are singletons. Specimen: memory CD4+ T cells sorted from blood. Subset of the sample: CD45RA-negative fraction. The receptors stem from a man aged 18 to 30 in good health.

The gene calls are TRBV5-1 and TRBJ1-4, with 7 bases identical to TRBD1. With 0 bases clipped from V and 0 bases from J, the junction kept 2 bases outside the gene matches. The germline CDR1 and CDR2 sequences are SGHRS and YFSETQ. The CDR3 extends over 16 amino acids. This CDR3 reads CASSLGQGTTNEKLFF. The CDR3 coding sequence is TGCGCCAGCAGCTTGGGACAGGGAACAACTAATGAAAAACTGTTTTTT. Full variable domain (rest looked up from reference TRBV5-1 and TRBJ1-4): KAGVTQTPRYLIKTRGQQVTLSCSPISGHRSVSWYQQTPGQGLQFLFEYFSETQRNKGNFPGRFSGRQFSNSRSEMNVSTLELGDSALYLCASSLGQGTTNEKLFFGSGTQLSVL.

The rearrangement links TRBV9 to TRBJ2-5, with D perhaps matching TRBD1 (7 bases). Trimming took 4 bases from V and 1 from J, leaving 14 bases between them. This CDR3 contains 15 residues. The germline gives CDR1 SGDLS, CDR2 YYNGEE. CDR3 bases: TGTGCCAGCAGCCCGGAGGGGACAGTCCAAGAGACCCAGTACTTC. It translates to CASSPEGTVQETQYF.

This clone was picked up many times. This chain uses TRBV6-5 with TRBJ2-1, with TRBD2 matching 10 bases. Trimming took 6 bases from V and 9 from J; bases not matched to a gene: 11. The CDR3 length is 15 residues. Germline V CDR1 and CDR2: MNHEY, SVGAGI. CDR3 region: CASRDIAGGLGEQFF. CDR3 coding DNA: TGTGCCAGCAGAGATATAGCGGGGGGCTTAGGTGAGCAGTTCTTC.

As for this clone: An end of the junction differs from the germline gene, which may be a read error. The chain carries TRBV5-6 and TRBJ2-7, with 10 bases that match TRBD2. This CDR3 is 13 amino acids long. The germline gives CDR1 SGHDT, CDR2 YYEEEE. CDR3 DNA: TGTGCCAGCAGCGAAGGGCGACTAGCGGGTATGCACTTC. Encoded protein: CASSEGRLAGMHF.

The rearrangement links TRBV28 to TRBJ1-6; 7 positions match TRBD1. The CDR3 runs to 13 residues. Per the germline V gene, CDR1 is MDHEN and CDR2 is SYDVKM. J was trimmed by 10 bases and V by 5 bases; bases with no gene match: 5. In DNA form, the CDR3 reads TGTGCCAGCAGTCCGGGGACAGCCTCACCCCTCCACTTT. Its translation: CASSPGTASPLHF.

The chain carries TRBV27 and TRBJ1-5; TRBD1 is a possible D gene (6 bases). Germline V gives CDR1 MNHEY, CDR2 SMNVEV (reference sequence). The V end lost 3 bases, the J end lost 5 bases, and 11 bases lay between the germline ends. The CDR3 is 14 residues long. The CDR3 nucleotides read TGTGCCAGCAGTTTGCAAGGGGGTTATCAGCCCCAGCATTTT. It translates to CASSLQGGYQPQHF.

The gene calls are TRBV6-6 and TRBJ1-2; TRBD1 matches at 7 bases. There are 13 residues in the CDR3. Germline trimming cut 6 bases from V and 8 bases from J; bases unmatched to any gene: 9. Germline V gives CDR1 MNHNY, CDR2 SVGAGI (reference sequence). This CDR3 reads CASRERGRVGYTF. The CDR3 coding sequence is TGTGCCAGCAGGGAAAGGGGGCGAGTCGGCTACACCTTC.

The chain links TRBV18 to TRBJ2-6; D gene uncertain. V was pared by 2 bases and J by 1 base, with 9 bases between. CDR3 length: 16 residues. Germline CDR1 is KGHSH and CDR2 is LQKENI. For the CDR3, the DNA is TGTGCCAGCTCACCATTTTCCCGTTCTGGGGCCAACGTCCTGACTTTC. Translation gives CASSPFSRSGANVLTF.

The rearrangement joins TRBV5-1 to TRBJ2-5; the D is unclear. V lost 1 base and J lost 3, with 7 bases in between. The CDR3 is 13 residues long. CDR1 SGHRS and CDR2 YFSETQ come from the germline V gene. CDR3 sequence (DNA): TGCGCCAGCAGCTTGCGGCAGAAAGAGACCCAGTACTTC. Its translation is CASSLRQKETQYF.

This clone has at least ten counts. The gene calls are TRBV4-1 and TRBJ2-3, with 10 positions matching TRBD2. This CDR3 has 16 residues. Germline V gene sequence: CDR1 MGHRA, CDR2 YSYEKL. V was pared by 0 bases and J by 5 bases, with 5 bases of the junction left unmatched. CDR3 sequence reads: CASSQDYASGRDTQYF. In DNA, the CDR3 is TGCGCCAGCAGCCAAGATTACGCTAGCGGGAGAGATACGCAGTATTTT.

The chain combines TRBV6-1 with TRBJ2-1, with 13 bases lining up with TRBD2. The CDR3 is 15 residues long. The germline V gene has CDR1 MNHNS and CDR2 SASEGT. The trim removed 3 bases at V and 6 bases at J, leaving 2 bases unmatched. The CDR3 DNA reads TGTGCCAGCAGTGACCGACTAGCGGGAGGCAATGAGCAGTTCTTC. It specifies CASSDRLAGGNEQFF.

The chain employs TRBV11-2 and TRBJ2-7, with 8 bases aligning to TRBD1. Germline-derived CDR1 and CDR2 are SGHAT and FQNNGV. This CDR3 region has 14 residues. J was trimmed by 3 bases and V by 5 bases; bases with no gene match: 6. CDR3 sequence reads: CASSAGQGNYEQYF. For the CDR3, the DNA is TGTGCCAGCAGCGCCGGACAGGGAAACTACGAGCAGTACTTC.

J is TRBJ2-5 and V is TRBV15; D tentatively fits TRBD1 or TRBD2 (5 bases each). The V end lost 5 bases, the J end lost 6 bases, and 16 bases lay between the germline ends. The CDR3 has 14 residues. Germline V CDR1 and CDR2: LNHNV, YYDKDF (reference sequence). Here the CDR3 DNA reads TGTGCCACCAGCGAGAATCAGGGCGGGCAGACCCAGTACTTC. Its translation: CATSENQGGQTQYF.

This clone appeared a single time. The identical CDR3 is also encoded by other nucleotide sequences in the sample. The chain carries TRBV5-1 and TRBJ2-2; no firm D call. The CDR3 is 13 amino acids. Trimming took 2 bases from V and 4 from J, leaving 6 bases between them. CDR1 is SGHRS, CDR2 YFSETQ, per germline. The CDR3 protein is CASSLQRTGELFF. CDR3 bases: TGCGCCAGCAGCTTACAGCGCACCGGGGAGCTGTTTTTT.

Concerning this clone: This specimen includes other DNA sequences encoding the same CDR3. This rearrangement joins TRBV5-4 to TRBJ2-1; 8 bases map to TRBD1. The length of the CDR3 is 15 residues. The germline V gene encodes CDR1 SGHNT and CDR2 YYREEE (reference sequence). V dropped 2 bases and J dropped 0; count of bases not matched to a gene: 1. This CDR3 reads CASSFDRGSYNEQFF. In nucleotides, the CDR3 is TGTGCCAGCAGCTTCGACAGGGGCTCCTACAATGAGCAGTTCTTC.

This clone appeared many times. J is TRBJ2-7 and V is TRBV10-3; 7 bases fit TRBD1. V lost 10 bases and J lost 2; bases outside the gene matches: 8. Germline V gene sequence: CDR1 ENHRY, CDR2 SYGVKD. The CDR3 is 13 residues long. The CDR3 bases are TGTGCCACCGGGACAGCCCTCGCCTACGAGCAGTACTTC. Translation: CATGTALAYEQYF.

The chain joins TRBV6-5 to TRBJ1-2; D is unclear. With 6 bases removed from V and 4 bases from J, the gap between germline ends came to 18 bases. CDR3 length: 15 residues. Germline lookup yields CDR1 MNHEY and CDR2 SVGAGI. The CDR3 region has the DNA TGTGCCAGCAGGCGAGGGTCCGACCCTCCCTATGGCTACACCTTC. Amino acid sequence: CASRRGSDPPYGYTF.

In this sample, this clone turned up a few times. V usage is TRBV2 and J usage is TRBJ1-1, with 8 positions matching TRBD1. The CDR3 length is 17 residues. J was trimmed by 5 bases and V by 0 bases; bases with no gene match: 11. The germline CDR1 and CDR2 sequences are SNHLY and FYNNEI. The CDR3 DNA reads TGTGCCAGCAGTGAAGCGCAGGACAGGGTCGGGAAGACTGAAGCTTTCTTT. Its protein is CASSEAQDRVGKTEAFF.